Listed here are 23 T cell receptor beta chains from one sample, sequenced in a study of T cell changes during pregnancy in multiple sclerosis. Sequencing was performed with immunoSEQ multiplex PCR; in TCRdb, only in-frame clones are kept and a portion is missing. Of under 35,000 clones listed, over 65% are singletons. The source was CD8+ T cells from peripheral blood mononuclear cells, collected after pregnancy. The receptors originated from a female donor with multiple sclerosis, enrolled in a pregnancy study.

The chain recombines TRBV27 with TRBJ1-3; D remains ambiguous. The CDR3 covers 14 residues. Germline V gives CDR1 MNHEY, CDR2 SMNVEV (reference sequence). The ends were cut back, 4 bases at V and 4 bases at J, with 11 bases in the middle. The CDR3: CASSSRSEGNTIYF. The DNA of the CDR3 is TGTGCCAGCAGTTCCCGTTCGGAGGGAAACACCATATATTTT.

The chain combines TRBV7-2 with TRBJ2-7; 8 positions match TRBD1. Germline values: CDR1 SGHTA, CDR2 FQGNSA. The trim removed 5 bases at V and 0 bases at J, leaving 9 bases unmatched. There are 16 residues in the CDR3. DNA of the CDR3: TGTGCCAGCAGCGCGTTGACAGGGGACGGCTCCTACGAGCAGTACTTC. As protein: CASSALTGDGSYEQYF.

This clone has a single count. The chain employs TRBV5-6 and TRBJ2-7, with 8 positions matching TRBD2. The CDR3 runs 16 residues. The ends lost 0 bases at V and 2 bases at J; junction bases unmatched: 7. Germline V CDR1 and CDR2: SGHDT, YYEEEE. CDR3 protein: CASSLDTGGRTYEQYF. The CDR3 region has the DNA TGTGCCAGCAGCTTGGATACGGGAGGGAGAACCTACGAGCAGTACTTC.

The V and J genes are TRBV25-1 and TRBJ1-2; D is unclear. Trimming cost V 8 bases and J 11 bases, with 27 bases left between them. The length of the CDR3 is 15 residues. Germline V CDR1 and CDR2: MGHDK, SYGVNS. The CDR3 loop reads CASHHPVENPRRYTF. The CDR3 coding sequence is TGTGCCAGCCACCATCCGGTGGAGAACCCTAGGAGGTACACCTTC.

The CDR3 region is CASSLDRALGDTQYF. CDR3 DNA sequence: TGTGCCAGCAGCCTCGACAGGGCCCTGGGAGATACGCAGTATTTT. The chain employs TRBV5-4 and TRBJ2-3; the match to TRBD1 covers 7 bases. The ends lost 4 bases at V and 5 bases at J; junction bases unmatched: 10. CDR3 length equals 15 residues. The germline V gene has CDR1 SGHNT and CDR2 YYREEE (reference sequence). Filled out from reference TRBV5-4 and TRBJ2-3, the complete variable domain reads ETGVTQSPTHLIKTRGQQVTLRCSSQSGHNTVSWYQQALGQGPQFIFQYYREEENGRGNFPPRFSGLQFPNYSSELNVNALELDDSALYLCASSLDRALGDTQYFGPGTRLTVL.

Note on this clone: A read error may account for a junction end that differs from germline. The CDR3 region has the DNA TGCGCCAGCAGCCAAGGTCCCCCGGAGAACTATGGCCACACCTTC. Its translation is CASSQGPPENYGHTF. V gene TRBV4-3 combines with J gene TRBJ1-2; D is undetermined. Germline CDR1 is LGHNA and CDR2 is YSLEER. This CDR3 is built from 15 residues.

The chain links TRBV5-1 to TRBJ1-1; 9 bases are shared with TRBD1. V dropped 0 bases and J dropped 3; count of bases not matched to a gene: 12. From germline, CDR1 is SGHRS and CDR2 YFSETQ. The CDR3 is 18 residues long. CDR3 nucleotide sequence: TGCGCCAGCAGCTTGGGGCCCCGGGACAGGGAAGATCACACTGAAGCTTTCTTT. Protein sequence: CASSLGPRDREDHTEAFF.

This clone has only a few counts. J is TRBJ2-1 and V is TRBV5-4; TRBD2 matches 12 bases. Germline lookup yields CDR1 SGHNT and CDR2 YYREEE (reference sequence). Germline trimming cut 4 bases from V and 2 bases from J; bases unmatched to any gene: 1. The CDR3 covers 15 residues. CDR3 amino acids: CASSPSGGAYNEQFF. The CDR3 coding sequence is TGTGCCAGCAGCCCTAGCGGGGGGGCCTACAATGAGCAGTTCTTC.

This clone was detected only a few times. The rearrangement links TRBV5-5 to TRBJ1-6, with 8 bases matching TRBD1. V lost 3 bases and J lost 7; bases outside the gene matches: 12. CDR3 length equals 17 residues. Germline lookup yields CDR1 SGHKS and CDR2 YYEKEE (reference sequence). CDR3 region: CASSYRGISPMNSPLHF. CDR3 in DNA: TGTGCCAGCAGCTACAGGGGGATATCACCCATGAATTCACCCCTCCACTTT.

The chain uses TRBV15 and TRBJ1-2; D is uncertain. The CDR3 runs 13 residues. Trimming took off 0 bases at V and 12 bases at J, with 14 bases between the two ends. Germline-derived CDR1 and CDR2 are LNHNV and YYDKDF (reference sequence). CDR3 region: CATSRDRRAGDTF. The CDR3 DNA reads TGTGCCACCAGCAGAGATCGCCGCGCCGGGGACACCTTC.

The rearrangement joins TRBV6-1 to TRBJ2-5; D possibly corresponds to TRBD2 (6 bases). The J call may be faulty, since TRBJ2-7 better matches the DNA end. Germline V gives CDR1 MNHNS, CDR2 SASEGT. CDR3 length: 14 residues. The CDR3 loop reads CASSPSVEVSEQYF. The CDR3 region has the DNA TGTGCCAGCAGTCCTAGCGTAGAGGTTTCCGAGCAGTACTTC.

The chain carries TRBV18 and TRBJ1-5; 7 nucleotides line up with TRBD1. V lost 1 base, J lost 4 bases, and 10 bases stayed unmatched. Germline lookup yields CDR1 KGHSH and CDR2 LQKENI. This CDR3 contains 17 residues. CDR3: CASSPQRLQGRNQPQHF. Written as DNA, the CDR3 is TGTGCCAGCTCACCACAGCGCCTACAGGGGAGAAATCAGCCCCAGCATTTT.

This sequence joins TRBV6-4 and TRBJ2-2, with 7 bases aligning to TRBD1. Trimming took 5 bases from V and 3 from J; bases not matched to a gene: 3. Germline assignment: CDR1 MRHNA and CDR2 SNTAGT. The CDR3 totals 14 residues. CDR3: CASSRGLDTGELFF. CDR3 nucleotides: TGTGCCAGCAGTAGGGGGCTGGACACCGGGGAGCTGTTTTTT.

This chain joins TRBV7-9 and TRBJ1-2; D might be TRBD1 (6 bases). Germline V gives CDR1 SEHNR, CDR2 FQNEAQ (reference sequence). The CDR3 has 14 residues. The V and J ends lost 6 bases and 4 bases respectively, with 15 bases between them. The CDR3 region is CASRQGHLFYGYTF. As DNA, the CDR3 is TGTGCCAGCAGACAGGGACATCTTTTCTATGGCTACACCTTC.

This chain joins TRBV9 and TRBJ1-1; D unclear. Per germline, CDR1 SGDLS and CDR2 YYNGEE. The CDR3 runs 13 residues. V was cut by 7 bases and J by 2 bases, with 12 bases left in between. The CDR3 protein is CASSTGVNTEAFF. The CDR3 DNA sequence: TGTGCCAGCTCCACCGGGGTTAACACTGAAGCTTTCTTT. The variable domain in full, completed from reference TRBV9 and TRBJ1-1, reads DSGVTQTPKHLITATGQRVTLRCSPRSGDLSVYWYQQSLDQGLQFLIQYYNGEERAKGNILERFSAQQFPDLHSELNLSSLELGDSALYFCASSTGVNTEAFFGQGTRLTVV.

The rearrangement links TRBV30 to TRBJ1-1; D gene unclear. This CDR3 is built from 11 residues. The germline gives CDR1 GTSNPN, CDR2 SVGIG (reference sequence). V lost 3 bases to trimming and J lost 3 bases, with 5 bases between them. The CDR3 protein is CAWRLYTEAFF. In DNA, the CDR3 is TGTGCCTGGAGACTGTACACTGAAGCTTTCTTT. Drawing the rest from reference TRBV30 and TRBJ1-1, the complete variable domain is SQTIHQWPATLVQPVGSPLSLECTVEGTSNPNLYWYRQAAGRGLQLLFYSVGIGQISSEVPQNLSASRPQDRQFILSSKKLLLSDSGFYLCAWRLYTEAFFGQGTRLTVV.

The rearrangement links TRBV6-1 to TRBJ2-2; D might be TRBD1 (6 bases). V was cut by 10 bases and J by 3 bases, with 12 bases left in between. Germline V CDR1 and CDR2: MNHNS, SASEGT. The CDR3 is made up of 13 amino acids. CDR3 loop: CATSRTDTGELFF. CDR3 nucleotide sequence: TGTGCCACCTCCCGGACAGACACCGGGGAGCTGTTTTTT.

In this sample, this clone turned up a few times. V usage is TRBV6-1 and J usage is TRBJ1-4; weak D call: TRBD1 (5 bases). V was pared by 7 bases and J by 0 bases, with 12 bases between. Germline CDR1 is MNHNS and CDR2 is SASEGT. This CDR3 spans 15 amino acids. CDR3 nucleotide sequence: TGTGCCAGCAATCCAGGGCCTGCAACTAATGAAAAACTGTTTTTT. It yields the protein CASNPGPATNEKLFF.

This clone has more than one count but fewer than ten. J is TRBJ2-2 and V is TRBV5-1, with D possibly being TRBD2 (5 bases). The CDR3 is 15 amino acids. Trimming cost V 0 bases and J 0 bases, with 6 bases left between them. Germline-derived CDR1 and CDR2 are SGHRS and YFSETQ. In DNA form, the CDR3 reads TGCGCCAGCAGCTTGGTGGACTCGAACACCGGGGAGCTGTTTTTT. It specifies CASSLVDSNTGELFF.

This chain joins TRBV9 and TRBJ1-2; no clear D. This CDR3 is 15 amino acids long. V lost 3 bases and J 2 bases, leaving 14 bases between the germline ends. CDR1 and CDR2 from the germline V gene are SGDLS and YYNGEE. The CDR3 nucleotides read TGTGCCAGCAGCGCTTCGACACCAGTGAACTATGGCTACACCTTC. Its protein is CASSASTPVNYGYTF.

The rearrangement joins TRBV5-1 to TRBJ2-7; D possibly corresponds to TRBD1 (6 bases). This CDR3 is 17 amino acids long. Germline values: CDR1 SGHRS, CDR2 YFSETQ. Trimming took off 4 bases at V and 0 bases at J, with 20 bases between the two ends. The DNA of the CDR3 is TGCGCCAGCAGCGTGACCGGGACAAGGGTTAGCTCCTACGAGCAGTACTTC. It codes for CASSVTGTRVSSYEQYF.

On this clone: At one end, the junction sequence differs from germline, possibly due to a read error. V usage is TRBV28 and J usage is TRBJ1-5; D is possibly TRBD1 (6 bases). CDR1 and CDR2 from the germline V gene are MDHEN and SYDVKM. The CDR3 is made up of 12 amino acids. CDR3: CASTKGGVPLGF. CDR3 DNA sequence: TGTGCCAGCACCAAGGGGGGGGTTCCCCTGGGTTTT.

This clone was detected once. The chain carries TRBV4-3 and TRBJ2-5; TRBD2 aligns across 11 bases. J gave up 3 bases and V 2 bases, and 2 bases lay outside the gene matches. Germline loops: CDR1 LGHNA, CDR2 YSLEER. The CDR3 totals 15 residues. This chain's CDR3 is CASSQLLAGEETQYF. The DNA of the CDR3 is TGCGCCAGCAGCCAACTACTAGCGGGGGAAGAGACCCAGTACTTC.